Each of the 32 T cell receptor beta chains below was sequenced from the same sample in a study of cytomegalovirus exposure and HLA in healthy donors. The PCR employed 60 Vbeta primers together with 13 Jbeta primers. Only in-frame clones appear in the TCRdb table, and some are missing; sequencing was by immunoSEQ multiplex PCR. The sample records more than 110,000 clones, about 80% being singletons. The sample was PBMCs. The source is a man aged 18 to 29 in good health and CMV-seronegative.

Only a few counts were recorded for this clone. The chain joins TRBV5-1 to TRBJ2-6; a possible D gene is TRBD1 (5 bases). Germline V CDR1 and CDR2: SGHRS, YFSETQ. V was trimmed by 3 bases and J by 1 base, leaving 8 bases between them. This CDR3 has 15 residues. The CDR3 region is CASSYRQSGANVLTF. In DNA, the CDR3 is TGCGCCAGCAGCTACCGACAGTCTGGGGCCAACGTCCTGACTTTC.

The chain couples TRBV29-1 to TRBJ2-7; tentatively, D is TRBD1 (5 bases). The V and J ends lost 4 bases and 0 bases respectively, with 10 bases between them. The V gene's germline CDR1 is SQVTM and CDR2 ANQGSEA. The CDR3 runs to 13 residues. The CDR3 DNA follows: TGCAGCGTTGGCCAGGGTTTCTCCTACGAGCAGTACTTC. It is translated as CSVGQGFSYEQYF.

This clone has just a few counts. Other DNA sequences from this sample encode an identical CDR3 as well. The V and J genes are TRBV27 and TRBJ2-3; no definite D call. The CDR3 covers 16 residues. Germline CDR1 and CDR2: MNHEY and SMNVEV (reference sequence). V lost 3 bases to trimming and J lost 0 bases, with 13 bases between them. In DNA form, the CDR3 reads TGTGCCAGCAGTTTTCTGCGTTCGGTTAGCACAGATACGCAGTATTTT. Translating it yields CASSFLRSVSTDTQYF.

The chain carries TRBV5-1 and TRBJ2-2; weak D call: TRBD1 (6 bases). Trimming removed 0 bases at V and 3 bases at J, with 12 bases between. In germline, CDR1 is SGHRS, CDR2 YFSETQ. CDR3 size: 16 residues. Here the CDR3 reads CASSLDSGAHTGELFF. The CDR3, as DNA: TGCGCCAGCAGCTTGGATTCAGGGGCGCACACCGGGGAGCTGTTTTTT.

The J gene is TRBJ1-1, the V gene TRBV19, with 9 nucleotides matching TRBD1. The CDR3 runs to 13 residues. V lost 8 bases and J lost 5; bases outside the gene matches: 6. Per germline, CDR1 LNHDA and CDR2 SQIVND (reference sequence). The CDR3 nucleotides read TGTGCCAGTTCCGGGACAGGGAGGACTGAAGCTTTCTTT. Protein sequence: CASSGTGRTEAFF.

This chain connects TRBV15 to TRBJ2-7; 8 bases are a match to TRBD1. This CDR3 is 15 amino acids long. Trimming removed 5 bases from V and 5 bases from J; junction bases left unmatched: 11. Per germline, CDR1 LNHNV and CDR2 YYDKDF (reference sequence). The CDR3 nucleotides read TGTGCCACCAGCCGTAGGACAGGGCGAATCGACGAGCAGTACTTC. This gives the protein CATSRRTGRIDEQYF.

The CDR3, as DNA: TGTGCCTGGTCCGAAGGACAGGGAGCTCAGCCCCAGCATTTT. This codes for CAWSEGQGAQPQHF. The J gene is TRBJ1-5, the V gene TRBV30, with TRBD1 identical over 8 bases. The CDR3 totals 14 residues. From germline, CDR1 is GTSNPN and CDR2 SVGIG (reference sequence). Trimming at V came to 5 bases and at J to 6 bases, leaving 9 bases not matched to a gene.

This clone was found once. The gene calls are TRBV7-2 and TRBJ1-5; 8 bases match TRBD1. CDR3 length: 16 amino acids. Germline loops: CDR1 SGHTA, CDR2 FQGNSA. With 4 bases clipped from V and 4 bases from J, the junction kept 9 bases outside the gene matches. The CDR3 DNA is TGTGCCAGCAGCTGGGGGGCAGGGGGCAGGAATCAGCCCCAGCATTTT. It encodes CASSWGAGGRNQPQHF.

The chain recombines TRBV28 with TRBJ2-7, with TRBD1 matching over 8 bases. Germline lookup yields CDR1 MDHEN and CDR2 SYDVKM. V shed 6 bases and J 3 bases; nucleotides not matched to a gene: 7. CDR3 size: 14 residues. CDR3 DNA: TGTGCCAGCAGGACAGGGGTTCCCTTCTACGAGCAGTACTTC. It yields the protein CASRTGVPFYEQYF.

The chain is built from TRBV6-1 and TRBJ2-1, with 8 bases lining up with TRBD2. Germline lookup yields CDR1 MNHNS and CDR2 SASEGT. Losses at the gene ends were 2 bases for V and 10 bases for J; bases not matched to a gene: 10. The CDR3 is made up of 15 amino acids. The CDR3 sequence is CASSELAGPTHEQFF. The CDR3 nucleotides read TGTGCCAGCAGTGAACTAGCGGGTCCTACGCACGAGCAGTTCTTC.

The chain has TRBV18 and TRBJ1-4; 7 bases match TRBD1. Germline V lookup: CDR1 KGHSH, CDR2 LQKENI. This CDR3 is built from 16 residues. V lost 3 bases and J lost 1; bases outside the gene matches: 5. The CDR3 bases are TGTGCCAGCTCACCGGGACAGATACGAACTAATGAAAAACTGTTTTTT. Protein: CASSPGQIRTNEKLFF.

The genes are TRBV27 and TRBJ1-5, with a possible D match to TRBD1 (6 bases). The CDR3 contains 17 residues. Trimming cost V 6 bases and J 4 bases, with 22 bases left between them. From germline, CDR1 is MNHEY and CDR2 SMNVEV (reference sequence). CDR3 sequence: CASSSRVNSGTNQPQHF. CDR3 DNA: TGTGCCAGCAGCTCCCGGGTAAACAGCGGGACAAATCAGCCCCAGCATTTT.

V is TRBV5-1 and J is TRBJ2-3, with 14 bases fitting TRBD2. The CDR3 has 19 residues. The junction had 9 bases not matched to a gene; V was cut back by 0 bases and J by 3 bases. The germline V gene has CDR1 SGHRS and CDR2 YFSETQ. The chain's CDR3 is CASSLGPGLAGDVTDTQYF. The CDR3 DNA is TGCGCCAGCAGCTTGGGGCCGGGACTAGCGGGGGACGTGACAGATACGCAGTATTTT.

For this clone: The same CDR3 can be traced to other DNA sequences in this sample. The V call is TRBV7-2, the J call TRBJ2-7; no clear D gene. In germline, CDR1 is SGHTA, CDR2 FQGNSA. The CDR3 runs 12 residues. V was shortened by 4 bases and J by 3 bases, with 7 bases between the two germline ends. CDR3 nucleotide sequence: TGTGCCAGCAGCTCATCTAGCTACGAGCAGTACTTC. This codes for CASSSSSYEQYF.

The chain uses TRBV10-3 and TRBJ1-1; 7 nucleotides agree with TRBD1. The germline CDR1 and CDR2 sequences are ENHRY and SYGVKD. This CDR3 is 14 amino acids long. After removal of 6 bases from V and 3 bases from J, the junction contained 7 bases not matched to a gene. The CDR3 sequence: CAIRPTGTYTEAFF. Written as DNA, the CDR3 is TGTGCCATCAGACCGACAGGGACCTACACTGAAGCTTTCTTT.

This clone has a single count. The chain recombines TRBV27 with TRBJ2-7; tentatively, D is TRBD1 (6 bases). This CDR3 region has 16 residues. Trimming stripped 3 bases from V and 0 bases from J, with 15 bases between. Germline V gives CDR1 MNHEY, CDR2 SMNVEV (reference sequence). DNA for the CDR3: TGTGCCAGCAGTTTCTCCCGACAGGTTCCCTCCTACGAGCAGTACTTC. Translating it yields CASSFSRQVPSYEQYF.

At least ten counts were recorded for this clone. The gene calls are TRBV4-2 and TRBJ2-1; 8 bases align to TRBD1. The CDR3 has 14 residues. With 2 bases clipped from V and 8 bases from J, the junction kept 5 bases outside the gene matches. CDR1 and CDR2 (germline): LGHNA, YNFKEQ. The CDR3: CASSQRTGHHEQFF. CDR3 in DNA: TGTGCCAGCAGCCAACGGACAGGGCATCATGAGCAGTTCTTC.

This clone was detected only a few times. The CDR3 spells CASSFEAGGLSYEQYF. In nucleotides, the CDR3 is TGTGCCAGCAGCTTCGAAGCGGGAGGACTCTCCTACGAGCAGTACTTC. V usage is TRBV11-1 and J usage is TRBJ2-7; 9 positions agree with TRBD2. This CDR3 comprises 16 residues. Germline V CDR1 and CDR2: SGHAT, FQDESV (reference sequence). Losses at the gene ends were 3 bases for V and 0 bases for J; bases not matched to a gene: 6.

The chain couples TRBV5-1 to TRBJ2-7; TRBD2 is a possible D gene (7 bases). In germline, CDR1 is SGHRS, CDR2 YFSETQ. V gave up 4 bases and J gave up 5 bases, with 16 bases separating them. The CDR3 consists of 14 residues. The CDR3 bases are TGCGCCAGCAGCAAGGGGGGGCCGGGCGACGAGCAGTACTTC. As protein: CASSKGGPGDEQYF. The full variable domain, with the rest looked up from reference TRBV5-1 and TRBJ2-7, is KAGVTQTPRYLIKTRGQQVTLSCSPISGHRSVSWYQQTPGQGLQFLFEYFSETQRNKGNFPGRFSGRQFSNSRSEMNVSTLELGDSALYLCASSKGGPGDEQYFGPGTRLTVT.

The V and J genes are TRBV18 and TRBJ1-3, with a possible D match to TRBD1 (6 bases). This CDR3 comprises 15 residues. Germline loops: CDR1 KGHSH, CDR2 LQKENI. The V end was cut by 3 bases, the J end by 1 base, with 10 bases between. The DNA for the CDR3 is TGTGCCAGCTCACCCGAGACAGGTTCTGGAAACACCATATATTTT. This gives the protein CASSPETGSGNTIYF.

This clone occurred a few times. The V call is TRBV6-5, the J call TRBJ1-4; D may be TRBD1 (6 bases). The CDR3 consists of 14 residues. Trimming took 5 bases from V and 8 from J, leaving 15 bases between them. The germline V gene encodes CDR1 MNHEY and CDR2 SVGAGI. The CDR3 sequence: CASSRRGGGEKLFF. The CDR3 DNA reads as TGTGCCAGCAGTAGACGCGGGGGCGGCGAAAAACTGTTTTTT.

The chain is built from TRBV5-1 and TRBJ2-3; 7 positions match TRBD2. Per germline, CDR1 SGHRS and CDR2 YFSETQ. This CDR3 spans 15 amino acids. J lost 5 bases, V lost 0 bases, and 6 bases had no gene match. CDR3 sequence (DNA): TGCGCCAGCAGCTTGGTGGGGGGGAGGGGAGATACGCAGTATTTT. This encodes CASSLVGGRGDTQYF.

As DNA, the CDR3 is TGTGCCAGCAGGCCGGACAGACCTGATGGCTACACCTTC. It specifies CASRPDRPDGYTF. The chain couples TRBV4-2 to TRBJ1-2; perhaps TRBD1 as D (6 bases). Per the germline V gene, CDR1 is LGHNA and CDR2 is YNFKEQ. V gave up 6 bases and J gave up 6 bases, with 14 bases separating them. This CDR3 is built from 13 residues.

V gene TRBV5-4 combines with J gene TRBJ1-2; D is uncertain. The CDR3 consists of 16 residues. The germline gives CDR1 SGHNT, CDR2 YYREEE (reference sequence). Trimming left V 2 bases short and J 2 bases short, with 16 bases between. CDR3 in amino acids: CASSLSPVSWNYGYTF. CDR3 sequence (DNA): TGTGCCAGCAGCTTAAGTCCAGTCAGTTGGAACTATGGCTACACCTTC. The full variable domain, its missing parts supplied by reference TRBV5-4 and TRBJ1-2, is ETGVTQSPTHLIKTRGQQVTLRCSSQSGHNTVSWYQQALGQGPQFIFQYYREEENGRGNFPPRFSGLQFPNYSSELNVNALELDDSALYLCASSLSPVSWNYGYTFGSGTRLTVV.

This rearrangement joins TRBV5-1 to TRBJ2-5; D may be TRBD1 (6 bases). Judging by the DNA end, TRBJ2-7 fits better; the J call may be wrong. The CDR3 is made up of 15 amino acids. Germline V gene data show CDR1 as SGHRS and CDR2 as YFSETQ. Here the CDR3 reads CASSLVGGNSYEQYF. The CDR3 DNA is TGCGCCAGCAGCTTGGTTGGGGGCAACTCCTACGAGCAGTACTTC.

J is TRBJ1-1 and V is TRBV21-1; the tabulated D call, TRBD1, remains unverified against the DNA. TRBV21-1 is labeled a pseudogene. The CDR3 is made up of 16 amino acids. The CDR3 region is CAVLQGIVLMNTEAFF. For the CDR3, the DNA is TGTGCCGTACTTCAGGGGATCGTTCTAATGAACACTGAAGCTTTCTTT.

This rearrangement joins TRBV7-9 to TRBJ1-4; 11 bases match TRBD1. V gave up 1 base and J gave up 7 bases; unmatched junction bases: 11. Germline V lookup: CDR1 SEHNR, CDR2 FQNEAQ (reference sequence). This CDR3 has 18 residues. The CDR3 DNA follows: TGTGCCAGCAGCTTAGTAGGGTCCGCCGGGACAGGGGGTGAAAAACTGTTTTTT. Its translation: CASSLVGSAGTGGEKLFF.

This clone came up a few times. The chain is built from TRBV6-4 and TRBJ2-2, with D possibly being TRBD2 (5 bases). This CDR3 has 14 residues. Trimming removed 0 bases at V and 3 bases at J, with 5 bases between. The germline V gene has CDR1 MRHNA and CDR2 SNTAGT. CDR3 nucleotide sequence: TGTGCCAGCAGTGACTCTAGCGACACCGGGGAGCTGTTTTTT. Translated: CASSDSSDTGELFF.

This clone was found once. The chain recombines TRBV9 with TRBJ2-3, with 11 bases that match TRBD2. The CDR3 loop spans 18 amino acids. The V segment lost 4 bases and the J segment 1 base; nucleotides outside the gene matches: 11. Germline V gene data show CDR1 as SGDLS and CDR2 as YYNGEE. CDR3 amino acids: CASSRVAGGLTGTDTQYF. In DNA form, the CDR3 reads TGTGCCAGCAGCAGGGTAGCGGGGGGGCTGACAGGCACAGATACGCAGTATTTT.

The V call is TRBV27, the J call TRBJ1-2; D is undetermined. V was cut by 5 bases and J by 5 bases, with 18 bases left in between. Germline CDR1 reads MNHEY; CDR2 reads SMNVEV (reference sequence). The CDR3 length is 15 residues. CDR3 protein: CASSPLLTLPYGYTF. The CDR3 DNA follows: TGTGCCAGCAGTCCCCTCCTGACTCTCCCTTATGGCTACACCTTC.

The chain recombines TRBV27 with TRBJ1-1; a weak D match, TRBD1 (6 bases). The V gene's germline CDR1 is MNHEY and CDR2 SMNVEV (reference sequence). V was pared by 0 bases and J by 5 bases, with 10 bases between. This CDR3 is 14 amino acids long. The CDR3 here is CASSLSGGGTEAFF. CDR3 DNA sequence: TGTGCCAGCAGTTTATCAGGGGGTGGGACTGAAGCTTTCTTT.

DNA of the CDR3: TGTGCCAGCAGCTTCTTTCCGGGGACCGGGGAGCTGTTTTTT. Translating gives CASSFFPGTGELFF. The chain is built from TRBV5-6 and TRBJ2-2, with D tentatively TRBD2 (5 bases). Germline V gene data show CDR1 as SGHDT and CDR2 as YYEEEE. The CDR3 runs 14 residues. V lost 2 bases to trimming and J lost 5 bases, with 10 bases between them.